These T cell receptor beta chains were read from a single sample in a study of OX40 agonist ivuxolimab in advanced cancers. Clones were read by immunoSEQ multiplex PCR, and TCRdb kept only the in-frame ones, dropping some. The sample has fewer than 85,000 clones, nearly 85% seen once; the top ten hold roughly 7.1%. This specimen was CD4+ or CD8+ T cells sorted from blood, taken in a trial of the OX40 agonist ivuxolimab. These receptors were collected from an adult with an advanced solid tumor such as melanoma, head and neck, liver or kidney cancer. Each CDR3 is given with its conserved first and last residue. A D gene is named only where the DNA matches it firmly. Rows give clone size only sometimes, using once, few, many, or a class for an expanded clone.

abundance,v_gene,j_gene,d_gene,CDR3aa,CDR3nt
NA,TRBV12-2,TRBJ2-7,NA,CASRLPGGLYYEQYF,TGTGCAAGTCGCTTACCAGGGGGCCTATACTACGAGCAGTACTTC
NA,TRBV7-9,TRBJ2-1,TRBD2,CASSFTSGKGNEQFF,TGTGCCAGCAGCTTTACTAGCGGGAAAGGCAATGAGCAGTTCTTC
once,TRBV4-3,TRBJ2-3,NA,CASSQAPGEKADTQYF,TGCGCCAGCAGCCAAGCCCCAGGGGAGAAGGCAGATACGCAGTATTTT
NA,TRBV18,TRBJ1-1,TRBD1,CASSLYWGQEPRNTEAFF,TGTGCCAGCTCACTCTATTGGGGACAGGAACCTCGGAACACTGAAGCTTTCTTT
NA,TRBV5-1,TRBJ2-2,TRBD2,CASSPLRGDTGELFF,TGCGCCAGCAGCCCCCTCCGGGGGGACACCGGGGAGCTGTTTTTT
NA,TRBV29-1,TRBJ2-7,NA,CSARLRDTYEQYF,TGCAGCGCTAGGTTGAGAGACACCTACGAGCAGTACTTC
few,TRBV7-3,TRBJ2-5,TRBD2,CASSFSGLAEETQYF,TGTGCCAGCAGCTTTTCGGGACTAGCGGAAGAGACCCAGTACTTC
NA,TRBV2,TRBJ2-1,NA,CASGQIYNEQFF,TGTGCCAGTGGACAGATCTACAATGAGCAGTTCTTC
once,TRBV5-6,TRBJ2-7,TRBD1,CASSVRDRVPEQYF,TGTGCCAGCAGCGTCCGGGACAGGGTCCCCGAGCAGTACTTC
NA,TRBV19,TRBJ1-3,NA,CASSTGGTGNTIYF,TGTGCCAGTAGTACCGGGGGGACTGGAAACACCATATATTTT
NA,TRBV19,TRBJ1-3,NA,CASSIEGGSGNTIYF,TGTGCCAGTAGTATAGAAGGTGGGTCTGGAAACACCATATATTTT
NA,TRBV28,TRBJ2-7,TRBD1,CASSVPGQPYEQYF,TGTGCCAGCAGTGTCCCGGGACAGCCCTACGAGCAGTACTTC
NA,TRBV6-1,TRBJ2-2,TRBD1,CASSEPRGQANTGELFF,TGTGCCAGCAGTGAGCCGAGGGGACAGGCGAACACCGGGGAGCTGTTTTTT
NA,TRBV29-1,TRBJ1-2,NA,CSAKGGSSYGYTF,TGCAGCGCAAAGGGGGGGAGCAGCTATGGCTACACCTTC
NA,TRBV18,TRBJ1-1,NA,CASSNRNTEAFF,TGTGCCAGCTCAAACAGGAACACTGAAGCTTTCTTT
NA,TRBV7-6,TRBJ2-1,TRBD2,CASSLPLARLAGGVYEQFF,TGTGCCAGCAGCTTACCCCTAGCACGACTAGCGGGGGGGGTCTATGAGCAGTTCTTC
NA,TRBV15,TRBJ2-7,NA,CATSRQGSHEQYF,TGTGCCACCAGCAGACAGGGGTCCCACGAGCAGTACTTC
NA,TRBV7-3,TRBJ2-1,TRBD2,CASSISRGLAGVNEQFF,TGTGCCAGCAGCATTAGCCGTGGACTAGCGGGAGTCAATGAGCAGTTCTTC
NA,TRBV10-3,TRBJ2-3,NA,CAINRDIRTDTQYF,TGTGCCATCAACCGGGACATTCGCACAGATACGCAGTATTTT
NA,TRBV10-2,TRBJ1-3,NA,CASRTEAYSGNTIYF,TGCGCCAGTCGGACGGAAGCCTACTCTGGAAACACCATATATTTT
NA,TRBV7-2,TRBJ2-3,NA,CASRQDSTDTQYF,TGTGCCAGCAGACAAGACAGCACAGATACGCAGTATTTT
NA,TRBV4-1,TRBJ2-7,NA,CASSREASYEQYF,TGCGCCAGCAGCCGGGAAGCCTCCTACGAGCAGTACTTC
NA,TRBV6-5,TRBJ1-2,TRBD1,CASTHRGGQGYGYTF,TGTGCCAGCACCCACAGGGGGGGGCAGGGCTATGGCTACACCTTC
NA,TRBV11-3,TRBJ2-3,NA,CASSWTALDTQYF,TGTGCCAGCAGTTGGACAGCCCTAGATACGCAGTATTTT
NA,TRBV7-9,TRBJ1-2,NA,CASSLSINYGYTF,TGTGCCAGCAGCCTTAGTATCAACTATGGCTACACCTTC
once,TRBV29-1,TRBJ1-2,TRBD1,CSVDQTGNYGYTF,TGCAGCGTTGACCAGACAGGGAACTATGGCTACACCTTC
NA,TRBV7-2,TRBJ2-7,TRBD2,CASSSSGAGRGEQYF,TGTGCCAGCAGCTCCTCTGGAGCAGGGAGGGGCGAGCAGTACTTC
NA,TRBV30,TRBJ2-2,NA,CAWSASAANTGELFF,TGTGCCTGGAGTGCCTCTGCGGCGAACACCGGGGAGCTGTTTTTT
once,TRBV5-4,TRBJ1-1,NA,CASSVGPTEAFF,TGTGCCAGCAGCGTGGGCCCCACTGAAGCTTTCTTT